This TCR beta chain was recovered during a study of blood T cells in healthy people across ages. This clonotype appeared a few times. The trim removed 2 bases at V and 6 bases at J, leaving 11 bases unmatched. CDR1 is ENHRY and CDR2 is SYGVKD in the germline V gene. This CDR3 is built from 16 residues. Through a sample-barcoded 5' primer and a J-beta primer mix, a second PCR was run for roughly 7 to 12 cycles. TCRdb recomputed calls from the 5' RACE reads with MiXCR, one row per CDR3 protein. Among 730,000 or so distinct CDR3 sequences listed, around 43% were seen once. Specimen: blood. This chain uses TRBV10-3 with TRBJ2-7; TRBD2 agrees at 9 bases. This sequence originates from a man older than 75 in good health. The CDR3 is CAISENVSGGPREQYF. CDR3 nucleotide sequence: TGTGCCATCAGTGAGAACGTGAGCGGGGGGCCTCGCGAGCAGTACTTC.